A selection of T cell receptor beta chains follows, all from one sample in a study of blood T cell repertoires in COVID-19. TCRdb keeps only in-frame clones here, not all; method: immunoSEQ multiplex PCR. The sample has tens of thousands of clones, 60% to 85% seen once; the top ten hold about 2.1%. Input material: peripheral blood. The receptors were gathered from a man in his fifties or sixties with active COVID-19. The CDR3 runs from the conserved cysteine through the conserved F or W. Each record gives: CDR3 DNA, CDR3 protein, clone size, J gene, CDR3 length, V gene, D gene. The D gene is left open where the match is weak. Some rows mark clone size as missing; the rest say once, few, many or name a class of expanded clone.

TGTGCCAGCAGCCCGGGACAGGGAGGTCAGCCCCAGCATTTT	CASSPGQGGQPQHF	.	TRBJ1-5	14	TRBV6-5	TRBD1
TGTGCCATCAGTCCTCAGGGGGCTAGCACTAATGAAAAACTGTTTTTT	CAISPQGASTNEKLFF	.	TRBJ1-4	16	TRBV10-3	TRBD1
TGTGCCAGCAGTCCTCACAGGGGGCAGGACACCGGGGAGCTGTTTTTT	CASSPHRGQDTGELFF	.	TRBJ2-2	16	TRBV28	TRBD1
TGTGCCAGCAGCTGGGCGGGGGGCGGCTACACCTTC	CASSWAGGGYTF	.	TRBJ1-2	12	TRBV7-2	.
TGCGCCAGCAGCCAAGAAGGAGGGATCAGGGGGCTAGAGACCCAGTACTTC	CASSQEGGIRGLETQYF	.	TRBJ2-5	17	TRBV4-3	TRBD1
TGTGCCAGCAGTTTCGAACCAGGGGGATATGGCTACACCTTC	CASSFEPGGYGYTF	.	TRBJ1-2	14	TRBV27	TRBD1
TGTGCCAGCAGCCGTGCGGGGGGTAGCAATCAGCCCCAGCATTTT	CASSRAGGSNQPQHF	.	TRBJ1-5	15	TRBV5-6	.
TGTGCCAGCAGCTTAGGAACCCTTGCTAGCGGGAGTCGGGAGACCCAGTACTTC	CASSLGTLASGSRETQYF	few	TRBJ2-5	18	TRBV11-3	TRBD2
TGCAGCGTTTCACATAATGAGCAGTTCTTC	CSVSHNEQFF	.	TRBJ2-1	10	TRBV29-1	.
TGTGCCAGCAGTCCGAGCTCTGGAAACACCATATATTTT	CASSPSSGNTIYF	.	TRBJ1-3	13	TRBV12-3/TRBV12-4	.
TGCGCCAGCAGCCAAAATGACAGGGTTCAGCATGGCTACACCTTC	CASSQNDRVQHGYTF	.	TRBJ1-2	15	TRBV4-1	TRBD1
TGCGCCAGCAGCCAACAACAAAGCCGGACAGTAGCTAACTATGGCTACACCTTC	CASSQQQSRTVANYGYTF	.	TRBJ1-2	18	TRBV4-3	.
TGTGCCAGCAGTCGCGGGGGCGAGCAGTACTTC	CASSRGGEQYF	.	TRBJ2-7	11	TRBV12-3/TRBV12-4	TRBD2
TGCGCCAGCAGCACCCGCGCGGGGGGGGCAGGAGATACGCAGTATTTT	CASSTRAGGAGDTQYF	.	TRBJ2-3	16	TRBV5-1	TRBD2
TGTGCCAGCAGCCCCGACAGGGCTGGAAACACCATATATTTT	CASSPDRAGNTIYF	.	TRBJ1-3	14	TRBV4-2	TRBD1
TGTGCCAGCAGCTTAGTCCTAGCGGGGAGCACAGATACGCAGTATTTT	CASSLVLAGSTDTQYF	few	TRBJ2-3	16	TRBV11-2	TRBD2
TGTGCCAGCAGTCCCAACAGGGTTAACACTGAAGCTTTCTTT	CASSPNRVNTEAFF	few	TRBJ1-1	14	TRBV6-2/TRBV6-3	.
TGTGCCAGCAGCTTAGATGGGCAGTATGGCTACACCTTC	CASSLDGQYGYTF	.	TRBJ1-2	13	TRBV11-2	.
TGTGCCAGTAGTATAGACAGGGCGACGGCTGGAAACACCATATATTTT	CASSIDRATAGNTIYF	.	TRBJ1-3	16	TRBV19	.
TGTGCCAGCAGCGTAGCCCAGGGAGGGCGGTACCCGGATACGCAGTATTTT	CASSVAQGGRYPDTQYF	.	TRBJ2-3	17	TRBV9	TRBD2
TGTGCCAGCACCCTTTACAGGGAAACTGAAGCTTTCTTT	CASTLYRETEAFF	.	TRBJ1-1	13	TRBV6-5	.
TGCGCCAGCAGTGCCCTAATCGGGACAGGAGATCTCTTT	CASSALIGTGDLF	.	TRBJ1-1	13	TRBV10-2	TRBD1
TGTGCCAGCAGTCTAGACCCAGCGGGAGCCTTCTACAATGAGCAGTTCTTC	CASSLDPAGAFYNEQFF	.	TRBJ2-1	17	TRBV28	TRBD2
TGTGCCAGCAGCGTGACAGGGCGACCAGATACGCAGTATTTT	CASSVTGRPDTQYF	.	TRBJ2-3	14	TRBV9	TRBD1
TGTGCCAGCAGCTTAGGGGGCGGGGAAGGGACCCAGTACTTC	CASSLGGGEGTQYF	once	TRBJ2-5	14	TRBV11-2	.
TGCGCCAGCATCCACAGGCCCCTCTATTCACCCCTCCACTTT	CASIHRPLYSPLHF	.	TRBJ1-6	14	TRBV5-1	.
TGTGCCAGCAGCTTTGCCGGGAACGAAGCTTTCTTT	CASSFAGNEAFF	.	TRBJ1-1	12	TRBV6-5	.
TGTGCCAGCAGTTACTTCTCCGGGACAGCCTTTTGGAATGAGCAGTTCTTC	CASSYFSGTAFWNEQFF	.	TRBJ2-1	17	TRBV6-2/TRBV6-3	TRBD1
TGTGCCAGCAGCTCAAACGCGTTAAGGGGGACAAAAGATATGAACACTGAAGCTTTCTTT	CASSSNALRGTKDMNTEAFF	.	TRBJ1-1	20	TRBV13	.
TGCAGTGCTAGTTCGGGAACCAATCAGCCCCAGCATTTT	CSASSGTNQPQHF	.	TRBJ1-5	13	TRBV20-1	.
TGTGCCAGTAGCCCCAGGGGCAACGAGCAGTACTTC	CASSPRGNEQYF	.	TRBJ2-7	12	TRBV19	.
TGTGCCAGTATGAGGAAGGCGGGAGGTAACACCGGGGAGCTGTTTTTT	CASMRKAGGNTGELFF	.	TRBJ2-2	16	TRBV19	TRBD2
TGTGCCTGGAGTGTAAAGCGGAGCTCCTACAATGAGCAGTTCTTC	CAWSVKRSSYNEQFF	once	TRBJ2-1	15	TRBV30	.
TGTGCCAGCCGGAGTGGGGGGGTGGCCGGGGAGCTGTTTTTT	CASRSGGVAGELFF	few	TRBJ2-2	14	TRBV27	TRBD2
TGTGCCAGCAGTCCCGGAGGGGCCGCAGGTGGAAACACCATATATTTT	CASSPGGAAGGNTIYF	few	TRBJ1-3	16	TRBV27	.
TGTGCCACCAGTGACGCAACAGGGAATCAGCCCCAGCATTTT	CATSDATGNQPQHF	once	TRBJ1-5	14	TRBV24-1	.
TGCGCCAGCAATGCCCCGGGACACTCGTTACCCCAAGAGACCCAGTACTTC	CASNAPGHSLPQETQYF	.	TRBJ2-5	17	TRBV10-1	.
TGTGCCAGTAGTGGGTTCGGGGCAGGGGCCTTTCGAGGTGAGCAGTTCTTC	CASSGFGAGAFRGEQFF	.	TRBJ2-1	17	TRBV19	.
TGTGCCAGCAGTCTCACTAGCGGGGGGGCCCTAGAGACCCAGTACTTC	CASSLTSGGALETQYF	.	TRBJ2-5	16	TRBV9	TRBD2
TGTGCCAGCAGTTACTCGTTCCGGAGTGGTGAGACCCAGTACTTC	CASSYSFRSGETQYF	.	TRBJ2-5	15	TRBV6-5	.
TGTGCCAGCAGAGGCCCCGGGACTAGCGATGACAATGAGCAGTTCTTC	CASRGPGTSDDNEQFF	.	TRBJ2-1	16	TRBV6-6	TRBD2
TGTGCCAGCTCACCGACGGTTCGGGACGAGCAGTACTTC	CASSPTVRDEQYF	.	TRBJ2-7	13	TRBV18	.